This TCR beta chain was retrieved from a study of long-term antiretroviral therapy in people with HIV. Study-level results: Repertoires looked antigen-experienced, with only a slight naive shift after ART.

V lost 6 bases and J lost 8, with 14 bases in between. The V gene's germline CDR1 is SEHNR and CDR2 FQNEAQ (reference sequence). CDR3 length equals 13 residues. immunoSEQ v3.0 was run at survey level. Data came from immunoSEQ multiplex PCR; TCRdb stores just in-frame clones and leaves some out. Of 20,000 to 25,000 clones in the sample, roughly 83% were seen once. This clone was seen a single time. Its antigen is as yet unknown. The gene calls are TRBV7-9 and TRBJ2-1; D is uncertain. This TCR was sampled from a man aged 25 to 40 with HIV. The sample in question was unsorted PBMCs, obtained 0.7 years before starting antiretroviral therapy. This CDR3 is CASSFPEHDEQFF. The CDR3 DNA follows: TGTGCCAGCAGTTTCCCAGAGCATGATGAGCAGTTCTTC.